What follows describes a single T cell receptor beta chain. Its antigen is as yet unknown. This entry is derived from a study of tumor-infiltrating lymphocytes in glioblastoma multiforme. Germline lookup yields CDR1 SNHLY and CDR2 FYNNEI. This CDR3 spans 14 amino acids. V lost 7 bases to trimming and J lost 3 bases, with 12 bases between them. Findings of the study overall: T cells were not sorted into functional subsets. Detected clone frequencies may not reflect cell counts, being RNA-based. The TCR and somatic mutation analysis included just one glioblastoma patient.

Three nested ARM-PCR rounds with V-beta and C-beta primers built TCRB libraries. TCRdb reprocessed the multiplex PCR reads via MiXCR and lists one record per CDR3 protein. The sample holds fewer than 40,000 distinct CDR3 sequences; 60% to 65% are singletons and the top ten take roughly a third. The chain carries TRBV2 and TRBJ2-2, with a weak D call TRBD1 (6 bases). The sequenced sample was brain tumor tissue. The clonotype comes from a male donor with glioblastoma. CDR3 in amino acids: CASNGQWYTGELFF. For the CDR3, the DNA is TGTGCCAGCAATGGACAGTGGTACACCGGGGAGCTGTTTTTT.